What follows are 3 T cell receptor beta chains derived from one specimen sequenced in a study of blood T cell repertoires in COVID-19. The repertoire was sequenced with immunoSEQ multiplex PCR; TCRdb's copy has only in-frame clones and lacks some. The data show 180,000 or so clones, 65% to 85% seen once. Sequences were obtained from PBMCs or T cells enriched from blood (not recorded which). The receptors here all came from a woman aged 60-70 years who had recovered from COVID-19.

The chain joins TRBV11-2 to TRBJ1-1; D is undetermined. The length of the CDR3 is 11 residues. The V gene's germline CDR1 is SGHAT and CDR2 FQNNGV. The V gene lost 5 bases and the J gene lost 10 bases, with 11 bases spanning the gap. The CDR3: CASSQRVGAFF. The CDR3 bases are TGTGCCAGCAGCCAACGGGTAGGAGCTTTCTTT.

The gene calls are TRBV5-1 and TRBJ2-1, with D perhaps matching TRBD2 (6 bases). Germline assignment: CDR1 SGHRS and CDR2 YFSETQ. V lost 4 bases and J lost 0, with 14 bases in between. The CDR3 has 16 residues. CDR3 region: CASSAPSAASYNEQFF. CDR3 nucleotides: TGCGCCAGCAGCGCGCCTAGCGCAGCCTCCTACAATGAGCAGTTCTTC.

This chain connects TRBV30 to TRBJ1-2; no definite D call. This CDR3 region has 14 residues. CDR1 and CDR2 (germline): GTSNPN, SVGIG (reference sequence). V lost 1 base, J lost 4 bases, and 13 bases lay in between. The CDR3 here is CAWSAVAGTYGYTF. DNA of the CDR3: TGTGCCTGGAGTGCGGTTGCAGGTACCTATGGCTACACCTTC.